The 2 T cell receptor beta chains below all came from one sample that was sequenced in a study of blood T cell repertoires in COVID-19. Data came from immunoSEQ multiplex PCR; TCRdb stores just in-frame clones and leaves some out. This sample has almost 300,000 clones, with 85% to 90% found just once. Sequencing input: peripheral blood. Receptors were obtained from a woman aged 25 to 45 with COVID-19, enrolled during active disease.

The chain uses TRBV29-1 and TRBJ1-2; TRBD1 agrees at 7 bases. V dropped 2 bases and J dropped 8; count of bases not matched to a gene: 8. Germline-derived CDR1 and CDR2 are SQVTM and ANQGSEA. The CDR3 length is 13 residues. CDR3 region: CSVEREGARGYTF. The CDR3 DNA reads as TGCAGCGTTGAACGGGAGGGGGCTCGAGGCTACACCTTC.

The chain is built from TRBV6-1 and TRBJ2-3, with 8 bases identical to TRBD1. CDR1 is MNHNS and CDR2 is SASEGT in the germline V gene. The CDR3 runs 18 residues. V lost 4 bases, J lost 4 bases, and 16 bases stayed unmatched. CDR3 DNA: TGTGCCAGCAGTGCGAGGACTGGGACAGGTGGGTCCCCAGATACGCAGTATTTT. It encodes CASSARTGTGGSPDTQYF.